This TCR beta chain originates from a study of T cell responses to AZD1222 COVID-19 vaccine. Analyses pooled second doses at about 4 or about 12 weeks. On this clone: Its specificity is not known.

The CDR3 has 12 amino acids. Trimming removed 7 bases from V and 0 bases from J, with 7 bases in between. In germline, CDR1 is MDHEN, CDR2 SYDVKM. Study-wide points: Along spike, vaccine-associated CD4 TCRs were found throughout, with dominance at 160-218 and 743-854. A mostly white British donor set with more females was recruited, and clonal diversity was possibly underestimated.

The protocol was immunoSEQ multiplex PCR, while the TCRdb copy is restricted to in-frame clones and leaves out a portion. Of under 150,000 clones in the sample, about 92% are singletons; the top ten hold around 3.5%. The sequence came from an adult who received the AZD1222 COVID-19 vaccine. The genes are TRBV28 and TRBJ2-7, with no clear D. The sequenced sample was peripheral blood, obtained 28 days after the second AZD1222 dose. The CDR3, as DNA: TGTGCCAGCACGGTTAGCTCCTACGAGCAGTACTTC. Its translation is CASTVSSYEQYF. The whole variable domain, remainder taken from reference TRBV28 and TRBJ2-7, is DVKVTQSSRYLVKRTGEKVFLECVQDMDHENMFWYRQDPGLGLRLIYFSYDVKMKEKGDIPEGYSVSREKKERFSLILESASTNQTSMYLCASTVSSYEQYFGPGTRLTVT.